This TCR beta chain is drawn from a study of tumor and adjacent non-tumor tissue in lung cancer. In the study overall: Patients were aged roughly 31 to 76, 9 to 10 men and 4 to 6 women, stage I to III. Samples averaged around 4.2 million productive TCRbeta reads each.

This clonotype was counted a few times. The antigen is not known. The library came from three nested PCR rounds adapted from ARM-PCR protocols. Via MiXCR, TCRdb re-called the multiplex PCR reads, giving one row per CDR3 protein. The table includes roughly 65,000 distinct CDR3 sequences, just under 60% detected once. Study results and caveats: Normal lung showed higher cumulative top 100 clone frequency than tumor. TCR diversity was significantly greater in tumor than normal lung tissue.

The template was RNA from unsorted bulk tissue. Germline CDR1 SGHNT, CDR2 YENEEA. The CDR3 covers 15 residues. The chain uses TRBV11-3 and TRBJ2-1; 8 bases are a match to TRBD2. This TCR came from a man between 45 and 60 years old with non-small cell lung cancer. What was sequenced was lung tumor tissue. The CDR3 loop is CVSGLAGQAVNEQFF. CDR3 nucleotide sequence: TGTGTTAGCGGCCTAGCGGGCCAGGCTGTCAATGAGCAGTTCTTC.